This entry lists 11 T cell receptor beta chains sequenced from one sample in a study of T cell responses to AZD1222 COVID-19 vaccine. Measured with immunoSEQ multiplex PCR; TCRdb has only the in-frame clones, and not every one. The repertoire consists of roughly 120,000 clones, with roughly 93% occurring once and the leading ten covering over 2.5%. Sequenced here: peripheral blood, sampled on day 0 of AZD1222 vaccination. These receptors all stem from an adult in good health.

V is TRBV10-2 and J is TRBJ2-3; D is uncertain. V lost 8 bases and J lost 2, with 14 bases in between. The CDR3 loop spans 14 amino acids. Germline values: CDR1 WSHSY, CDR2 SAAADI. CDR3 nucleotides: TGCGCCAGCGTTTCTAGTGGGTACACAGATACGCAGTATTTT. It translates to CASVSSGYTDTQYF.

This chain connects TRBV12-3 or TRBV12-4 to TRBJ1-2; 7 bases map to TRBD1. Losses at the gene ends were 6 bases for V and 13 bases for J; bases not matched to a gene: 14. The CDR3 loop spans 13 amino acids. The CDR3, as DNA: TGTGCCAGCAGCAAGAAAATAGCGACAGGGCCCACCTTC. Its protein is CASSKKIATGPTF.

The chain carries TRBV10-3 and TRBJ1-1, with D possibly being TRBD1 (5 bases). This CDR3 contains 13 residues. The germline V gene encodes CDR1 ENHRY and CDR2 SYGVKD. Between the trimmed V and J ends, which lost 4 bases and 6 bases, there was a span of 12 bases. CDR3 sequence: CAISVGGRAEAFF. The CDR3 DNA reads as TGTGCCATCAGTGTGGGGGGAAGGGCTGAAGCTTTCTTT.

This chain links TRBV7-9 with TRBJ2-7, with D possibly TRBD2 on 5 matching bases. From germline, CDR1 is SEHNR and CDR2 FQNEAQ (reference sequence). V was clipped by 5 bases and J by 3 bases, with 17 bases between them. The CDR3 is made up of 15 amino acids. As DNA, the CDR3 is TGTGCCAGCAGCCGAGACGGACTTACCGTCTACGAGCAGTACTTC. Translation: CASSRDGLTVYEQYF.

V gene TRBV5-1 combines with J gene TRBJ2-5, with TRBD1 matching 9 bases. Unmatched junction bases numbered 4, after V lost 2 bases and J lost 5 bases. The CDR3 is 14 amino acids. Germline V gives CDR1 SGHRS, CDR2 YFSETQ. The CDR3 nucleotides are TGCGCCAGCAGCTTTGGGACAGGGATGGAGACCCAGTACTTC. Translating gives CASSFGTGMETQYF. The whole variable domain, filled in from reference TRBV5-1 and TRBJ2-5, reads KAGVTQTPRYLIKTRGQQVTLSCSPISGHRSVSWYQQTPGQGLQFLFEYFSETQRNKGNFPGRFSGRQFSNSRSEMNVSTLELGDSALYLCASSFGTGMETQYFGPGTRLLVL.

This clone has a single count. The chain combines TRBV7-8 with TRBJ1-2; the D is unclear. Trimming pared 5 bases from V and 0 bases from J, leaving 10 bases between. The CDR3 extends over 14 amino acids. The V gene's germline CDR1 is SGHVS and CDR2 FQNEAQ. The DNA of the CDR3 is TGTGCCAGCAGCCGAGCAGATACTAACTATGGCTACACCTTC. Translated, it gives CASSRADTNYGYTF.

The rearrangement joins TRBV4-1 to TRBJ2-7; the match to TRBD2 covers 8 bases. This CDR3 has 18 amino acids. V trimming: 1 base; J trimming: 4 bases; junction bases outside the gene matches: 15. Germline V CDR1 and CDR2: MGHRA, YSYEKL. As DNA, the CDR3 is TGCGCCAGCAGCCAAGCCTTAATAAGAGCGGGAGTGAGGTACGAGCAGTACTTC. Protein sequence: CASSQALIRAGVRYEQYF.

This clone was seen more than once but under ten times. This rearrangement joins TRBV5-1 to TRBJ1-1; D is undetermined. Trimming left V 5 bases short and J 4 bases short, with 18 bases between. Germline CDR1 is SGHRS and CDR2 is YFSETQ. This CDR3 has 15 amino acids. The CDR3 loop reads CASSSLPSPATEAFF. The CDR3 bases are TGCGCCAGCAGTTCTCTCCCCTCGCCGGCCACTGAAGCTTTCTTT.

The chain joins TRBV6-4 to TRBJ2-2; 7 bases agree with TRBD1. Germline assignment: CDR1 MRHNA and CDR2 SNTAGT. The V gene end was trimmed by 7 bases and the J gene end by 2 bases; junction bases not matched to a gene: 4. There are 14 residues in the CDR3. The DNA of the CDR3 is TGTGCCAGCAAGTACAGGGGAAACACCGGGGAGCTGTTTTTT. This sequence encodes CASKYRGNTGELFF.

The chain uses TRBV7-2 and TRBJ2-7, with D perhaps given as TRBD1 or TRBD2 (5 bases each). In germline, CDR1 is SGHTA, CDR2 FQGNSA. Trimming removed 1 base at V and 2 bases at J, with 21 bases between. This CDR3 has 18 residues. CDR3 in DNA: TGTGCCAGCAGCTTAGGGGGGTTAGGGCGCATACTAACCTACGAGCAGTACTTC. Protein sequence: CASSLGGLGRILTYEQYF.

This chain links TRBV27 with TRBJ2-7, with D maybe TRBD2 (5 bases). This CDR3 has 15 amino acids. Trimming removed 0 bases at V and 3 bases at J, with 12 bases between. Per the germline V gene, CDR1 is MNHEY and CDR2 is SMNVEV (reference sequence). CDR3 DNA sequence: TGTGCCAGCAGTTTATCTGCCGGACTCCGCTACGAGCAGTACTTC. It encodes CASSLSAGLRYEQYF.